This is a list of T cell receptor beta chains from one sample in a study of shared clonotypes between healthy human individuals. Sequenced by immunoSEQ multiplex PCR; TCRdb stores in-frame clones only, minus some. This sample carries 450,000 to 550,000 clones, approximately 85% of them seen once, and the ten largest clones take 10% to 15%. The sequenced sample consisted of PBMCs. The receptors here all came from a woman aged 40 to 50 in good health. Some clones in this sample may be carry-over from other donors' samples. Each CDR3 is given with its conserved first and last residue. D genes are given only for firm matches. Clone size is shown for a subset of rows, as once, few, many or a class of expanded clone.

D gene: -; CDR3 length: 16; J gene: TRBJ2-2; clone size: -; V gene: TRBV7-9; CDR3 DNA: TGTGCCAGCAGCTTCCGGCAGGGATTCGACACCGGGGAGCTGTTTTTT; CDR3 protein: CASSFRQGFDTGELFF
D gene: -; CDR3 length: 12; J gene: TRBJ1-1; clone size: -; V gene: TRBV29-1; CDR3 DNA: TGCAGCGTTGAGGTAGGGAAGGCTGAAGCTTTCTTT; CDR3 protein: CSVEVGKAEAFF
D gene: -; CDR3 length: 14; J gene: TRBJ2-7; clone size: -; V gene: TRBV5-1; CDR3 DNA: TGCGCCAGCAGCTTTTTCGGACCACCTTACGAGCAGTACTTC; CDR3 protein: CASSFFGPPYEQYF
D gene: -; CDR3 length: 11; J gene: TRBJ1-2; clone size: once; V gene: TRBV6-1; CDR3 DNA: TGTGCCAGCAGTGAAGGGTATGGCTACACCTTC; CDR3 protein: CASSEGYGYTF
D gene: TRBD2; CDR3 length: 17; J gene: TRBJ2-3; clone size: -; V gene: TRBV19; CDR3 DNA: TGTGCCAGTAGTATTAATGGGCTAGCGGGAGAGACAGATACGCAGTATTTT; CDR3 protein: CASSINGLAGETDTQYF
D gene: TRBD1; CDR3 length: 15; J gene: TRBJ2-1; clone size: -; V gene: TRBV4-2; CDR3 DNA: TGTGCCAGCAGATACTTTTGGGACAGTAGCAATGAGCAGTTCTTC; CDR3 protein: CASRYFWDSSNEQFF
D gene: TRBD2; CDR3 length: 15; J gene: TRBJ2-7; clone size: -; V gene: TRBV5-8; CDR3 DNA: TGTGCCAGCAGCAATATCGGGACTAGCAGCTACGAGCAGTACTTC; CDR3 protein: CASSNIGTSSYEQYF
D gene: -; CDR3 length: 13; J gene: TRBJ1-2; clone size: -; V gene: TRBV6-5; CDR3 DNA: TGTGCCAGCAGTTACGGGTTATCGAGGGGCTACACCTTC; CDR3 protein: CASSYGLSRGYTF
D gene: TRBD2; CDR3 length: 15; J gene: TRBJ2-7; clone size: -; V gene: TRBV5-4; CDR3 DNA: TGTGCCAGCAGCCGGGGACTAGCGGGAGTATACGAGCAGTACTTC; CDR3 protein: CASSRGLAGVYEQYF
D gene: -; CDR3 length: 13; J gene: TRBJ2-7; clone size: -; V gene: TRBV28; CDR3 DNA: TGTGCCAGCATGACTCCCTTCTCCTACGAGCAGTACTTC; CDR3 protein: CASMTPFSYEQYF
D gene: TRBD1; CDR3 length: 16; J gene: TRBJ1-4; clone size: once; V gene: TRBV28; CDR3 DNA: TGTGCCAGCAGTCTCGCCCGGGGACAGGGTAATGAAAAACTGTTTTTT; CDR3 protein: CASSLARGQGNEKLFF
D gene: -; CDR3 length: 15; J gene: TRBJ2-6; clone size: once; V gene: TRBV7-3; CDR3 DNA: TGTGCCAGCTCCGACAGTGGGGCTGGGGCCAACGTCCTGACTTTC; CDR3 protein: CASSDSGAGANVLTF
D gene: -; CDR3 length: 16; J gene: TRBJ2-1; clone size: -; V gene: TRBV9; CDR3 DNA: TGTGCCAGCAGCGCCGGGGCTAGTTGGGGGTACAATGAGCAGTTCTTC; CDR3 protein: CASSAGASWGYNEQFF
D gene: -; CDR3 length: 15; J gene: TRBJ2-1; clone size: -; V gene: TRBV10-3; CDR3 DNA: TGTGCCATCAGTGTAGGGGGTTTGGATAACAATGAGCAGTTCTTC; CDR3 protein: CAISVGGLDNNEQFF
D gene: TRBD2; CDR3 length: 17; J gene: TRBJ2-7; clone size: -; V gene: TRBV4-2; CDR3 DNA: TGTGCCAGCAGCCTAACGATACCTAGCGGGACCTCCTACGAGCAGTACTTC; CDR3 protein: CASSLTIPSGTSYEQYF
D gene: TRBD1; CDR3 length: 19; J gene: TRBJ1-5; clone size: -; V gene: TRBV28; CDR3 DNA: TGTGCCAGCAGTTCTCCTCGGGACAGGGGGTTGAGTGACAATCAGCCCCAGCATTTT; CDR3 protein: CASSSPRDRGLSDNQPQHF
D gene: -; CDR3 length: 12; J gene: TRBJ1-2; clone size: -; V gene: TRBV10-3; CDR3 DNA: TGTGCCATCAGCGGACAGACTTATGGCTACACCTTC; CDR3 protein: CAISGQTYGYTF
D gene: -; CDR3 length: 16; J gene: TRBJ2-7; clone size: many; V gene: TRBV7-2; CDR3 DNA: TGTGCCAGCAGCTTATACCCCCCGGGGCCGGAGGGCGAGCAGTACTTC; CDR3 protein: CASSLYPPGPEGEQYF
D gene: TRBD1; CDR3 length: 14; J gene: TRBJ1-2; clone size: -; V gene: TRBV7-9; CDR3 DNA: TGTGCCAGCAGCTGGACAGGGGACGACTATGGCTACACCTTC; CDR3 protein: CASSWTGDDYGYTF
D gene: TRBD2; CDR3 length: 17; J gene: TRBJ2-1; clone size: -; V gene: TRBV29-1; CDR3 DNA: TGCAGCGCCACCGGAACCCTTCTAGCGGGAGTCTACAATGAGCAGTTCTTC; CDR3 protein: CSATGTLLAGVYNEQFF
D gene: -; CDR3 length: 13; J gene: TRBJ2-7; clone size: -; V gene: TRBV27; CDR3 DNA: TGTGCCAGCAGACCCCGGGACTCCGTTTTTGAGTACTTC; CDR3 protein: CASRPRDSVFEYF
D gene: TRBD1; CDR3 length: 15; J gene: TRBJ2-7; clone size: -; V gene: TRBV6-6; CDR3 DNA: TGTGCCAGCAGTTCAACCGGGACAGGAATCTACGAGCAGTACTTC; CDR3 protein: CASSSTGTGIYEQYF
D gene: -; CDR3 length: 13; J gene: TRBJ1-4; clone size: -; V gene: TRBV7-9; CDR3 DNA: TGTGCCAGCAGCCCTCGTACTAATGAAAAACTGTTTTTT; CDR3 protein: CASSPRTNEKLFF
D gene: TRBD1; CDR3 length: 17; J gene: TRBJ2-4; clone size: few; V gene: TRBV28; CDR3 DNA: TGTGCCAGCAGTTTAAGGTGGGACAGGGGGCCCAAAAACATTCAGTACTTC; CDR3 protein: CASSLRWDRGPKNIQYF
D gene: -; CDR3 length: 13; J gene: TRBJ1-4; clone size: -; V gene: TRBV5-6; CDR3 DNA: TGTGCCAGCAGCTTGTCGGCTAATGAAAAACTGTTTTTT; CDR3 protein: CASSLSANEKLFF
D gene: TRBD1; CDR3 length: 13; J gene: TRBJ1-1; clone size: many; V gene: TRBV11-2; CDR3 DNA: TGTGCCAGCAGCTTGGACAGGGGCACTGAAGCTTTCTTT; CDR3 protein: CASSLDRGTEAFF
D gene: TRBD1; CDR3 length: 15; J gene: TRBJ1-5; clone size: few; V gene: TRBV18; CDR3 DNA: TGTGCCAGCTCACGAACAGGGGATGGCAATCAGCCCCAGCATTTT; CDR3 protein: CASSRTGDGNQPQHF
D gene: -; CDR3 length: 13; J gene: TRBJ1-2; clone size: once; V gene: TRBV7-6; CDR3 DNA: TGTGCCAGCAGCTTAGCCGATGGATTCCGCTACACCTTC; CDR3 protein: CASSLADGFRYTF
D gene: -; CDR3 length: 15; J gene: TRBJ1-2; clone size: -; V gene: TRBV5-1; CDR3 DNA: TGCGCCAGCAGCGGGGACACCCCCGGGGCAGGTGGCTACACCTTC; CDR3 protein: CASSGDTPGAGGYTF
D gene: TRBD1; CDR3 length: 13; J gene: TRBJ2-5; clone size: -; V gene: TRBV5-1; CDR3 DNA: TGCGCCAGCAGCTCAGGGGGCCAAGAGACCCAGTACTTC; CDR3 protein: CASSSGGQETQYF
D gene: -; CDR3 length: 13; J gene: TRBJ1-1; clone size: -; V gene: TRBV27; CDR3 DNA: TGTGCCAGCAGTTCGGACAGTTTCACTGAAGCTTTCTTT; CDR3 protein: CASSSDSFTEAFF
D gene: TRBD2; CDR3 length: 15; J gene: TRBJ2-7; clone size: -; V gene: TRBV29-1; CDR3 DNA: TGCAGCGTTGAAACTGGGACTAGCGGGAGAAGCGAGCAGTACTTC; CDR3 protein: CSVETGTSGRSEQYF
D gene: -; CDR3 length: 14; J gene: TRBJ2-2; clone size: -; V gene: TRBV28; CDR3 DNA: TGTGCCAGCAGTTTCCCCACCGCCACCGGGGAGCTGTTTTTT; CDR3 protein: CASSFPTATGELFF
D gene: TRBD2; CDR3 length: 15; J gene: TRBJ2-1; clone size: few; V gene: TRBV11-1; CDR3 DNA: TGTGCCAGCAGCTTTGGCAAACTAGCGGACAATGAGCAGTTCTTC; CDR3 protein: CASSFGKLADNEQFF
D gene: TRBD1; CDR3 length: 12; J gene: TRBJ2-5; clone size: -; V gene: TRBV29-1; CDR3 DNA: TGCAGCGTCCCAGAACAGGGGGAGACCCAGTACTTC; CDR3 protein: CSVPEQGETQYF
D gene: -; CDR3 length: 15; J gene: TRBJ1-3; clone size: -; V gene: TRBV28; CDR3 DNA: TGTGCCAGCAGTTTCCGGGGGGGGTCTGGAAACACCATATATTTT; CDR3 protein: CASSFRGGSGNTIYF
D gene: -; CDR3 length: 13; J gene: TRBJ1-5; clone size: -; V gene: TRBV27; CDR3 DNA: TGTGCCAGCAGCATGGGGGGTAGGCAGCCCCAGCATTTT; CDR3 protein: CASSMGGRQPQHF
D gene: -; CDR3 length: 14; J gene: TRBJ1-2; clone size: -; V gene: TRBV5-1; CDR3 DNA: TGCGCCAGCAGCTGGAGGGGACGGGACTATGGCTACACCTTC; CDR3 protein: CASSWRGRDYGYTF
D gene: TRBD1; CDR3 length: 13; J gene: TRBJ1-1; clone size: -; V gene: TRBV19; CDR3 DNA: TGTGCCAGTAGTCCCGGGACAGTTGTTGAAGCTTTCTTT; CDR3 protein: CASSPGTVVEAFF
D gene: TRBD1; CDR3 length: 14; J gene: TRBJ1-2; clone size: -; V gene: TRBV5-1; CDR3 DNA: TGCGCCAGCAGCGAACAGGGGAATCCCTATGGCTACACCTTC; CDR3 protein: CASSEQGNPYGYTF
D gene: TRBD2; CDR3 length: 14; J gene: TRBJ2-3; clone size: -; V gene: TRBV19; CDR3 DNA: TGTGCCAGTCGAACTAGCGGGAGCGCAGATACGCAGTATTTT; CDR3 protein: CASRTSGSADTQYF
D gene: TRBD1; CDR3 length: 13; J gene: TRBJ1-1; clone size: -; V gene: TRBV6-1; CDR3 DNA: TGTGCCACCAGGGGGCGGTTGTACACTGAAGCTTTCTTT; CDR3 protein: CATRGRLYTEAFF
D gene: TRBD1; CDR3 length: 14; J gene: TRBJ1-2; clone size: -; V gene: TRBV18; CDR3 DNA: TGTGCCAGCTCACCAGTGACAGGGGTCTATGGCTACACCTTC; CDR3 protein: CASSPVTGVYGYTF
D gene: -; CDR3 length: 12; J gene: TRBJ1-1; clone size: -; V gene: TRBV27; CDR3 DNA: TGTGCCAGCAGTTTTAGTCAGGGAGAAGCTTTCTTT; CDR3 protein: CASSFSQGEAFF
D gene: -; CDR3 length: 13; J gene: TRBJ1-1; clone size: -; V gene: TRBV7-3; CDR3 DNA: TGTGCCAGCAGCTTCGAGGGAAGCACTGAAGCTTTCTTT; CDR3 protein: CASSFEGSTEAFF
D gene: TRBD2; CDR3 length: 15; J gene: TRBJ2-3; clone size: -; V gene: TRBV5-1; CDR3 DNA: TGCGCCAGCAGAACTAGCGGGAGAAGCACAGATACGCAGTATTTT; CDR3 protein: CASRTSGRSTDTQYF